These 14 T cell receptor beta chains were sequenced from one sample in a study of siplizumab effects on memory and regulatory T cells. TCRdb keeps only in-frame clones here, not all; method: immunoSEQ multiplex PCR. The sample lists about 110,000 clones, 93% seen once, with 0.32% in the top ten. Material for sequencing was CD4+ T cells sorted from blood. These receptors were obtained from a human donor in good health.

J is TRBJ1-3 and V is TRBV30; D uncertain. Trimming shortened V by 3 bases and J by 0 bases, and 12 bases separated the two germline ends. Germline V gives CDR1 GTSNPN, CDR2 SVGIG (reference sequence). This CDR3 region has 15 residues. As DNA, the CDR3 is TGTGCCTGGAGACTTGCCAGCAGCTCTGGAAACACCATATATTTT. As protein: CAWRLASSSGNTIYF.

The V and J genes are TRBV4-2 and TRBJ1-1, with D uncertain. This CDR3 has 14 amino acids. V was shortened by 0 bases and J by 6 bases, with 11 bases between the two germline ends. The germline CDR1 and CDR2 sequences are LGHNA and YNFKEQ. Here the CDR3 reads CASSQEQRRAEAFF. CDR3 DNA sequence: TGTGCCAGCAGCCAAGAACAACGGAGGGCTGAAGCTTTCTTT.

As concerns this clone: Other DNA sequences of this sample code for an identical CDR3. J is TRBJ1-5 and V is TRBV30; the match to TRBD1 covers 8 bases. The CDR3 runs to 14 residues. Germline loops: CDR1 GTSNPN, CDR2 SVGIG (reference sequence). V lost 0 bases and J lost 4; bases outside the gene matches: 2. CDR3 sequence reads: CAWSVGTGNQPQHF. CDR3 bases: TGTGCCTGGAGTGTCGGGACAGGTAATCAGCCCCAGCATTTT.

The CDR3, as DNA: TGTGCCAGCAGTTTATCCTCCACCGGGGAGCTGTTTTTT. Translated, it gives CASSLSSTGELFF. The chain is built from TRBV27 and TRBJ2-2; D unclear. The germline gives CDR1 MNHEY, CDR2 SMNVEV (reference sequence). Trimming pared 0 bases from V and 4 bases from J, leaving 3 bases between. This CDR3 contains 13 residues.

This chain uses TRBV5-1 with TRBJ1-1; D call uncertain. Germline CDR1 is SGHRS and CDR2 is YFSETQ. Trimming removed 3 bases from V and 0 bases from J, with 18 bases in between. The CDR3 is made up of 17 amino acids. CDR3 protein: CASSSQPSTEMNTEAFF. CDR3 nucleotide sequence: TGCGCCAGCAGCTCCCAACCCTCTACAGAGATGAACACTGAAGCTTTCTTT. The full variable domain, completed using reference TRBV5-1 and TRBJ1-1, is KAGVTQTPRYLIKTRGQQVTLSCSPISGHRSVSWYQQTPGQGLQFLFEYFSETQRNKGNFPGRFSGRQFSNSRSEMNVSTLELGDSALYLCASSSQPSTEMNTEAFFGQGTRLTVV.

Worth noting for this clone: Sequence at one end of the junction differs from germline and may be a read error. CDR3 DNA sequence: TGTGCTAGCAGACCTCTAGCGGGCAATGAGCAGTTCTTC. Its translation: CASRPLAGNEQFF. This chain links TRBV7-7 with TRBJ2-1; 8 positions agree with TRBD2. This CDR3 region has 13 residues. The V gene's germline CDR1 is SSHAT and CDR2 FNYEAQ (reference sequence).

The chain is built from TRBV2 and TRBJ2-1; D not certain. V was shortened by 3 bases and J by 4 bases, with 1 base between the two germline ends. Germline V gene data show CDR1 as SNHLY and CDR2 as FYNNEI. CDR3 size: 11 residues. The CDR3, as DNA: TGTGCCAGCAGTGAGTACAATGAGCAGTTCTTC. This encodes CASSEYNEQFF. Supplemented by reference TRBV2 and TRBJ2-1, the full variable domain reads EPEVTQTPSHQVTQMGQEVILRCVPISNHLYFYWYRQILGQKVEFLVSFYNNEISEKSEIFDDQFSVERPDGSNFTLKIRSTKLEDSAMYFCASSEYNEQFFGPGTRLTVL.

V and J are TRBV30 and TRBJ1-1; D is undetermined. The V gene lost 3 bases and the J gene lost 4 bases, with 12 bases spanning the gap. This CDR3 region has 13 residues. Germline CDR1 GTSNPN, CDR2 SVGIG (reference sequence). The CDR3 loop reads CAWRKNFGTEAFF. In nucleotides, the CDR3 is TGTGCCTGGAGGAAGAATTTTGGCACTGAAGCTTTCTTT.

V usage is TRBV19 and J usage is TRBJ2-6; TRBD1 is a possible D gene (6 bases). Germline lookup yields CDR1 LNHDA and CDR2 SQIVND (reference sequence). The CDR3 totals 17 residues. V dropped 7 bases and J dropped 4 bases, with 20 bases sitting between them. CDR3 nucleotide sequence: TGTGCCAGTAACCAGGGGCTAGTTCTTTCCGGGGCCAACGTCCTGACTTTC. Translating gives CASNQGLVLSGANVLTF. Supplemented by reference TRBV19 and TRBJ2-6, the full variable domain reads DGGITQSPKYLFRKEGQNVTLSCEQNLNHDAMYWYRQDPGQGLRLIYYSQIVNDFQKGDIAEGYSVSREKKESFPLTVTSAQKNPTAFYLCASNQGLVLSGANVLTFGAGSRLTVL.

The chain links TRBV18 to TRBJ2-3; 8 bases are shared with TRBD2. The CDR3 consists of 16 residues. The germline V gene encodes CDR1 KGHSH and CDR2 LQKENI. The J segment lost 0 bases and the V segment lost 8 bases, leaving 10 bases of the junction unmatched. The CDR3 DNA reads TGTGCCAGCGGGCGCTCGGCTAGCGGGAGCACAGATACGCAGTATTTT. Protein sequence: CASGRSASGSTDTQYF.

In this sample, this clone turned up once. This sequence joins TRBV13 and TRBJ2-3, with D unclear. The CDR3 is made up of 17 amino acids. The germline CDR1 and CDR2 sequences are PRHDT and FYEKMQ (reference sequence). V dropped 6 bases and J dropped 0 bases, with 19 bases sitting between them. The CDR3 DNA sequence: TGTGCCAGCAGTCGCAATGACTGGCGAGCTAGCACAGATACGCAGTATTTT. Its protein is CASSRNDWRASTDTQYF.

The chain employs TRBV19 and TRBJ2-7; 8 positions agree with TRBD1. The junction had 8 bases not matched to a gene; V was cut back by 1 base and J by 0 bases. Germline V lookup: CDR1 LNHDA, CDR2 SQIVND (reference sequence). The CDR3 sequence is 17 residues long. CDR3 nucleotide sequence: TGTGCCAGTAGTATAGCAACATCACAGGGGGGCTCCTACGAGCAGTACTTC. It yields the protein CASSIATSQGGSYEQYF.

The CDR3 DNA reads TGTGCCAGTAATACAGGGGGCAGGGATGGCTACACCTTC. Protein sequence: CASNTGGRDGYTF. V gene TRBV19 combines with J gene TRBJ1-2, with 9 bases lining up with TRBD1. The CDR3 is 13 amino acids. Germline loops: CDR1 LNHDA, CDR2 SQIVND (reference sequence). V was pared by 7 bases and J by 6 bases, with 6 bases of the junction left unmatched.

The V and J genes are TRBV7-2 and TRBJ2-5; D is perhaps TRBD2 (5 bases). The J call could be wrong; TRBJ2-7 is a better fit for the DNA end. Germline CDR1 reads SGHTA; CDR2 reads FQGNSA. The CDR3 totals 14 residues. CDR3 DNA sequence: TGTGCCAGCAGCTTCCGGGGAAGCTCCTACGAGCAGTACTTC. This sequence encodes CASSFRGSSYEQYF.